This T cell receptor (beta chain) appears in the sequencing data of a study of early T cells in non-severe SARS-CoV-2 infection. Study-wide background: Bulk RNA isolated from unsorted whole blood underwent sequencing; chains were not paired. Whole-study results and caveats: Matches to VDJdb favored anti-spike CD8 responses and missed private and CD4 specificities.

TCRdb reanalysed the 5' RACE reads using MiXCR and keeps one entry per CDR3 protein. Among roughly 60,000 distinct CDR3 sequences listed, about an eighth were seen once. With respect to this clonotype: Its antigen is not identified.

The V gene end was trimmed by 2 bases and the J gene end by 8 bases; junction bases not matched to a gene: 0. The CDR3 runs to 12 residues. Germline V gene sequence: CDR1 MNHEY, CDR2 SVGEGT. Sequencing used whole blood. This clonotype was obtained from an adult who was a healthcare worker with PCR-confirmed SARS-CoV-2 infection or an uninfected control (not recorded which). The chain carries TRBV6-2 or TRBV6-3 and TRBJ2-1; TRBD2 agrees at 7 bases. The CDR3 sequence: CASSYAGDEQFF. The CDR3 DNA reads TGTGCCAGCAGTTACGCGGGGGATGAGCAGTTCTTC.